This TCR beta chain was identified in a study of blood T cells in healthy people across ages. V was cut by 6 bases and J by 9 bases, with 15 bases left in between. The CDR3 has 13 amino acids. It was with a sample-barcoded 5' primer and a J-beta primer mix that a second PCR of roughly 7 to 12 cycles was run. One entry per CDR3 protein, called by TCRdb with MiXCR from the 5' RACE reads. This repertoire shows over a million distinct CDR3 sequences, under 30% found once; its top ten account for less than 0.85%. These data were also filed under a second study, of T cells of mothers and their children. In that study: T cell clones that were persistent and microchimeric went undetected.

This receptor was obtained from a girl between 2 and 10 years old in good health. The sequenced material came from blood. This chain links TRBV12-3 or TRBV12-4 with TRBJ2-4, with D maybe TRBD1 (6 bases). Here the CDR3 DNA reads TGTGCCAGCAGCCCTCAGGGGTTTGGCATTCAGTACTTC. Its protein is CASSPQGFGIQYF.